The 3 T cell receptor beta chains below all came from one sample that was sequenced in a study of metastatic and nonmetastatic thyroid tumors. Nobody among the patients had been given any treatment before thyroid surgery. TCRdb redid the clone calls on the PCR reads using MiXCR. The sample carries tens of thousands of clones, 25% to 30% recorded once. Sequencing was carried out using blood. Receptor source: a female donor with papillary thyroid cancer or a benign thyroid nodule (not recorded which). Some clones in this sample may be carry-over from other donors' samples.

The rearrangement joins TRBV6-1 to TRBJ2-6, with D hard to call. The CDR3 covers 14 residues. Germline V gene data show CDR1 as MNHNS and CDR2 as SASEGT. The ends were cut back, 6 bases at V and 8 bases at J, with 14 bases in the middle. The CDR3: CASRLNSGSNVLTF. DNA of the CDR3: TGTGCCAGCAGACTTAACTCTGGTTCCAACGTCCTGACTTTC.

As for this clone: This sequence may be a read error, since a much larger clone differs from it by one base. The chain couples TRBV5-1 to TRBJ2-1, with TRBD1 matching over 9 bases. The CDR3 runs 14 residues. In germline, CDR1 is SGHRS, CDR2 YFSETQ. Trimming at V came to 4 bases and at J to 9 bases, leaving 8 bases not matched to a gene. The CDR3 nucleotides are TGCGCCAGCAGCGGGACAGGGAGCGTAAGTGAGCAGTTCTTC. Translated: CASSGTGSVSEQFF.

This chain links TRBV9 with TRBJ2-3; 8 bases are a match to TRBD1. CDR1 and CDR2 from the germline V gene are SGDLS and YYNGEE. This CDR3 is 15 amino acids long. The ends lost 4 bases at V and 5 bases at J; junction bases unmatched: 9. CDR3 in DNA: TGTGCCAGCAGCACATCCGGGACAGGTCGAGATACGCAGTATTTT. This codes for CASSTSGTGRDTQYF.